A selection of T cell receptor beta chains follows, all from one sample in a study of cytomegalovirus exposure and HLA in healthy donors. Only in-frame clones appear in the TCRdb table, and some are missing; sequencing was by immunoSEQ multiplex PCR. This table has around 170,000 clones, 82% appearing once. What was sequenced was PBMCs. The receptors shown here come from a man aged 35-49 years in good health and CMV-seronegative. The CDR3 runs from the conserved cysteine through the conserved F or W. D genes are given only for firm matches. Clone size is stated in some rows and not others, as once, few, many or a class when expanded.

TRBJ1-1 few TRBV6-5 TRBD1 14 TGTGCCAGCAGCGCGGGACAGTGGAACACTGAAGCTTTCTTT CASSAGQWNTEAFF
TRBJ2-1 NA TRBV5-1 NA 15 TGCGCCAGCAGCAAAGAGGGGGGGGGCCACAATGAGCAGTTCTTC CASSKEGGGHNEQFF
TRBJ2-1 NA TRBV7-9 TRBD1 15 TGTGCCAGCAGCTTCGCGGGACAGGGTGACAATGAGCAGTTCTTC CASSFAGQGDNEQFF
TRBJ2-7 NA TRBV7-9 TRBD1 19 TGTTCCAGCAGCCCCCGACTAGGACAGGGGCGAAGAGCGGGCGACGAGCAGTACTTC CSSSPRLGQGRRAGDEQYF
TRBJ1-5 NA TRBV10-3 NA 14 TGTGCCATCAGTGAGGATGGGACTCCCCAGCCCCAGCATTTT CAISEDGTPQPQHF
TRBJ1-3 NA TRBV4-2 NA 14 TGTGCCAGCAGCCAAGACGCAGGCGGGACCACCATATATTTT CASSQDAGGTTIYF
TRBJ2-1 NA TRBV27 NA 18 TGTGCCAGCAGTCCCTCGGGACTGGTTACTACTACTCGCAATGAGCAGTTCTTC CASSPSGLVTTTRNEQFF
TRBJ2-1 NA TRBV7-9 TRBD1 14 TGTGCCAGCAGCTTAGGACAGGGAATGAATGAGCAGTTCTTC CASSLGQGMNEQFF
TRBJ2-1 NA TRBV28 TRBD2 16 TGTGCCAGCAGTTCCCCTAGCGGCCCCGGAAACAATGAGCAGTTCTTC CASSSPSGPGNNEQFF
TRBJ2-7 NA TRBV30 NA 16 TGTGCCTGGAGTGTACGTGGGTCAGGGCCCACCTACGAGCAGTACTTC CAWSVRGSGPTYEQYF
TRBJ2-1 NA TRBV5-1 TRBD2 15 TGCGCCAGCAGCCCTAACGCGGGAGTAGGCAATGAGCAGTTCTTC CASSPNAGVGNEQFF
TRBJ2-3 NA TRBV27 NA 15 TGTGCCAGCGGAGGGCCGTTTGTTTTAGGAGATACGCAGTATTTT CASGGPFVLGDTQYF
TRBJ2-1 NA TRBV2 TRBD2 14 TGTGCCAGCACCCCGGGACTACGGGGAGGTGAGCAGTTCTTC CASTPGLRGGEQFF
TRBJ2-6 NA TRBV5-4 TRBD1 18 TGTGCCAGTTTTCCTCCGGGACAGGTTTACTCTGGGGCCAACGTCCTGACTTTC CASFPPGQVYSGANVLTF
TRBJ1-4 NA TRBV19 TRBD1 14 TGTGCCAGTATCCGGACAGGGGGTAATGAAAAACTGTTTTTT CASIRTGGNEKLFF
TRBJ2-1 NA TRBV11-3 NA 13 TGTGCCAGCAGCTTAAGGGACAAAAATGAGCAGTTCTTC CASSLRDKNEQFF
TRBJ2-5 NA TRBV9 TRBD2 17 TGTGCCAGCAGCGATGGGGGACTAGCGGACGGAAAAGAGACCCAGTACTTC CASSDGGLADGKETQYF
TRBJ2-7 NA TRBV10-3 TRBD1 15 TGTGCCATCAGGGGGGGAAAAGGGACAGGGGACGAGCAGTACTTC CAIRGGKGTGDEQYF
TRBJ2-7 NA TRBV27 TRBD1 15 TGTGCCAGCAGTCCATGGACAGGAAAGCTCTACGAGCAGTACTTC CASSPWTGKLYEQYF
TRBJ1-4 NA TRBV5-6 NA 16 TGTGCCAGCAGCCCAAGACTCGGGGTGACTAATGAAAAACTGTTTTTT CASSPRLGVTNEKLFF
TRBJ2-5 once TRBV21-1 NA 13 TGTGCCAGCGATCAACAGGGAAAAGAGACCCAGTACTTC CASDQQGKETQYF
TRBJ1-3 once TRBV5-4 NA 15 TGTGCCAGCAGCTCCGGGGGACGTGGAGGAAACACCATATATTTT CASSSGGRGGNTIYF